Sequencing of this TCR beta chain was carried out in a study of shared T cell receptors in the human thymus. Sequencing used immunoSEQ multiplex PCR; TCRdb keeps in-frame clones, though not all of them. The sample records roughly 660,000 clones, roughly 90% being singletons. These records were also assigned to another study, of human thymus T cells.

Specimen: thymocytes. The clonotype was recovered from a boy under two years old with a congenital heart defect.

DNA of the CDR3: TGTGCCAGCAGCTTACGGGGGTGCGAGCAGTACTTC. Amino acid sequence: CASSLRGCEQYF. The genes are TRBV7-9 and TRBJ2-7, with D tentatively TRBD2 (6 bases). Germline V gene sequence: CDR1 SEHNR, CDR2 FQNEAQ (reference sequence). This CDR3 comprises 12 residues. V shed 2 bases and J shed 6 bases, with 8 bases lying between them.